Below, 13 T cell receptor beta chains from the same sample are listed, as sequenced in a study of T cell responses to AZD1222 COVID-19 vaccine. Measured with immunoSEQ multiplex PCR; TCRdb has only the in-frame clones, and not every one. Counted here are about 180,000 clones, about nine tenths occurring once; the ten biggest clones make up about 2.6%. The sequences come from peripheral blood, collected on day 0 of AZD1222 vaccination. These receptors were obtained from an adult in good health.

This chain's CDR3 is CASREKRAFF. The CDR3 DNA is TGCGCCAGCAGGGAGAAGAGGGCTTTCTTT. The chain has TRBV10-1 and TRBJ1-1; no reliable D call. Germline CDR1 is WNHNN and CDR2 is SYGVQD (reference sequence). Trimming pared 6 bases from V and 11 bases from J, leaving 10 bases between. CDR3 size: 10 residues.

V is TRBV2 and J is TRBJ2-2, with 9 bases that match TRBD2. V gave up 7 bases and J gave up 3 bases; unmatched junction bases: 9. Per the germline V gene, CDR1 is SNHLY and CDR2 is FYNNEI. The CDR3 loop spans 16 amino acids. The CDR3 coding sequence is TGTGCCAGCAAATCTCGCAGCGGGGGGTACACCGGGGAGCTGTTTTTT. Translating gives CASKSRSGGYTGELFF.

This clone came up once. This chain links TRBV7-2 with TRBJ2-5, with TRBD2 matching over 7 bases. V gave up 1 base and J gave up 1 base; unmatched junction bases: 12. The V gene's germline CDR1 is SGHTA and CDR2 FQGNSA. This CDR3 contains 18 residues. The CDR3: CASSLGFVGGEFQETQYF. In nucleotides, the CDR3 is TGTGCCAGCAGCTTAGGATTTGTGGGGGGGGAGTTCCAAGAGACCCAGTACTTC.

The chain is built from TRBV7-3 and TRBJ2-1; the D gene is possibly TRBD2 (5 bases). V lost 5 bases and J 6 bases, leaving 20 bases between the germline ends. This CDR3 has 16 residues. CDR1 is SGHTA and CDR2 is FQGTGA in the germline V gene. CDR3 coding DNA: TGTGCCAGCAGCCCCAGAGCCCTGACTAACAGCAATGAGCAGTTCTTC. This codes for CASSPRALTNSNEQFF.

This clone was seen only once. The rearrangement joins TRBV7-9 to TRBJ1-1; D gene ambiguous. The V and J ends lost 2 bases and 4 bases respectively, with 8 bases between them. The germline CDR1 and CDR2 sequences are SEHNR and FQNEAQ (reference sequence). CDR3 length: 13 amino acids. The DNA of the CDR3 is TGTGCCAGCAGCTTACCAGTTAGCACTGAAGCTTTCTTT. This sequence encodes CASSLPVSTEAFF.

The chain has TRBV21-1 and TRBJ1-5; TRBD1, as called in the table, went unchecked against the DNA. TRBV21-1 is a pseudogene segment. This CDR3 contains 17 residues. The CDR3 coding sequence is TGTGCCAGCAGCAAGCAGGGAATCCATCCAAGCAATCAGCCCCAGCATTTT. Translation: CASSKQGIHPSNQPQHF.

The chain is built from TRBV5-1 and TRBJ2-1; TRBD2 matches at 16 bases. Looked up from germline, CDR1 is SGHRS and CDR2 is YFSETQ. This CDR3 has 13 residues. Losses at the gene ends were 5 bases for V and 15 bases for J; bases not matched to a gene: 5. For the CDR3, the DNA is TGCGCCAGCAGTCCGGGACTAGCGGGGGGGACGTTCTTC. It specifies CASSPGLAGGTFF.

The CDR3, as DNA: TGTGCCAGCAGCTTGACAGGGTTCAGTAGCAATCAGCCCCAGCATTTT. Encoded protein: CASSLTGFSSNQPQHF. This chain uses TRBV7-2 with TRBJ1-5; 7 bases fit TRBD1. This CDR3 is 16 amino acids long. The trim removed 3 bases at V and 0 bases at J, leaving 5 bases unmatched. Germline V gene lookup returns CDR1 SGHTA and CDR2 FQGNSA.

This clone has a handful of counts. V and J are TRBV5-6 and TRBJ2-3, with no clear D. Germline CDR1 SGHDT, CDR2 YYEEEE. This CDR3 is built from 15 residues. Trimming took off 4 bases at V and 0 bases at J, with 12 bases between the two ends. The CDR3 DNA reads as TGTGCCAGCAGCCCAAGATCCCGTAGCACAGATACGCAGTATTTT. Its protein product is CASSPRSRSTDTQYF.

The rearrangement links TRBV11-1 to TRBJ1-2, with D tentatively TRBD1 (6 bases). Trimming removed 5 bases at V and 7 bases at J, with 20 bases between. The CDR3 runs 15 residues. Germline CDR1 and CDR2: SGHAT and FQDESV (reference sequence). CDR3 nucleotides: TGTGCCAGCAGCCAAACAGGGTTGTTGGTGTCTGGCTACACCTTC. This translates into CASSQTGLLVSGYTF. Full variable domain (outside the CDR3, taken from reference TRBV11-1 and TRBJ1-2): EAEVAQSPRYKITEKSQAVAFWCDPISGHATLYWYRQILGQGPELLVQFQDESVVDDSQLPKDRFSAERLKGVDSTLKIQPAELGDSAMYLCASSQTGLLVSGYTFGSGTRLTVV.

The V gene is TRBV6-5, the J gene TRBJ2-7; maybe TRBD2 (5 bases). The CDR3 sequence is 14 residues long. CDR1 MNHEY and CDR2 SVGAGI come from the germline V gene. Trimming cost V 5 bases and J 0 bases, with 11 bases left between them. This CDR3 is CASSTPGNSYEQYF. CDR3 sequence (DNA): TGTGCCAGCAGTACCCCGGGGAACTCCTACGAGCAGTACTTC.

The chain is built from TRBV19 and TRBJ1-6; 9 bases map to TRBD1. The ends lost 5 bases at V and 7 bases at J; junction bases unmatched: 6. The CDR3 sequence is 15 residues long. The germline V gene has CDR1 LNHDA and CDR2 SQIVND (reference sequence). The CDR3 DNA sequence: TGTGCCAGTAGTCCCACCGGACAGGGGAATTCACCCCTCCACTTT. This codes for CASSPTGQGNSPLHF.

The V call is TRBV2, the J call TRBJ1-1; D gene unclear. Germline V gives CDR1 SNHLY, CDR2 FYNNEI. The CDR3 has 11 residues. V dropped 3 bases and J dropped 5 bases, with 4 bases sitting between them. CDR3 coding DNA: TGTGCCAGCAGTGAGTCTACTGAAGCTTTCTTT. Translated, it gives CASSESTEAFF.